This TCR beta chain was sequenced for a study of identical twins. General observations from the study: While abundant cord blood beta clonotypes carried fewer insertions, memory repertoires showed no such pattern.

About this clonotype: Its antigen remains unknown.

Using its own MiXCR run on the 5' RACE reads, TCRdb lists one record per CDR3 protein. Found here are about 1.7 million distinct CDR3 sequences, around 29% of them singletons; the top ten hold over 0.25%. This CDR3 spans 17 amino acids. Germline lookup yields CDR1 MGHRA and CDR2 YSYEKL. V lost 3 bases and J lost 0; bases outside the gene matches: 9. The rearrangement uses TRBV4-1 and TRBJ1-1; 8 nucleotides align to TRBD1. This sequence was found in a newborn girl in good health. The sample comprised cord blood. CDR3 in DNA: TGCGCCAGCAGCCAGGGAGCGCAGGGGGCGATGAACACTGAAGCTTTCTTT. Residues: CASSQGAQGAMNTEAFF.